The 26 T cell receptor beta chains below come from one sample, sequenced in a study of response to subunit inactivated influenza vaccine. TCRdb itself ran the RT-PCR reads through MiXCR, one entry per CDR3 protein. This sample yields roughly 290,000 distinct CDR3 sequences, of which 21% are seen a single time; roughly 10% belongs to the top ten. This specimen was PBMCs from blood, taken around 22 months after vaccination. The receptors here all came from a man between 50 and 69 years old who received an inactivated influenza vaccine.

This clonotype was detected only a few times. The chain carries TRBV5-1 and TRBJ2-7; D possibly corresponds to TRBD2 (5 bases). The CDR3 length is 14 residues. V was cut by 0 bases and J by 7 bases, with 14 bases left in between. Germline values: CDR1 SGHRS, CDR2 YFSETQ. CDR3 DNA sequence: TGCGCCAGCAGCTTGGCCGGGATCATCGGGGAGCAGTACTTC. It is translated as CASSLAGIIGEQYF.

The chain employs TRBV29-1 and TRBJ2-2; no clear D gene. This CDR3 contains 12 residues. V was clipped by 6 bases and J by 3 bases, with 8 bases between them. The germline V gene has CDR1 SQVTM and CDR2 ANQGSEA. The CDR3 region has the DNA TGCAGCGTCGAGGAAGACACCGGGGAGCTGTTTTTT. Translating gives CSVEEDTGELFF.

V and J are TRBV19 and TRBJ2-1; unclear D gene. The CDR3 length is 12 residues. CDR1 is LNHDA, CDR2 SQIVND, per germline (reference sequence). Trimming removed 9 bases at V and 9 bases at J, with 15 bases between. DNA for the CDR3: TGTGCCAGCAGAACTCGATTGGGTGAGCAGTTCTTC. Translating it yields CASRTRLGEQFF.

The chain links TRBV7-3 to TRBJ2-6; D possibly corresponds to TRBD2 (5 bases). Trimming removed 1 base at V and 0 bases at J, with 19 bases between. The CDR3 has 20 amino acids. The V gene's germline CDR1 is SGHTA and CDR2 FQGTGA. The CDR3 nucleotides read TGTGCCAGCAGCTTAATGTCCGGGCGGACTCCCGTCTCTGGGGCCAACGTCCTGACTTTC. Protein: CASSLMSGRTPVSGANVLTF.

Only a few counts were recorded for this clonotype. The rearrangement uses TRBV12-3 or TRBV12-4 and TRBJ2-5, with a weak D call TRBD1 (5 bases). CDR3 length equals 14 residues. V was clipped by 1 base and J by 5 bases, with 11 bases between them. As DNA, the CDR3 is TGTGCCAGCAGTTTAGAAGGGGCAGTGGAGACCCAGTACTTC. This sequence encodes CASSLEGAVETQYF.

V usage is TRBV12-3 or TRBV12-4 and J usage is TRBJ1-4, with a tentative D call TRBD1 (6 bases). The ends were cut back, 3 bases at V and 2 bases at J, with 22 bases in the middle. The CDR3 has 19 amino acids. The CDR3 DNA follows: TGTGCCAGCAGTTTGGTACAGGGCCATTTGGGAGCGACTAATGAAAAACTGTTTTTT. This gives the protein CASSLVQGHLGATNEKLFF.

The chain carries TRBV3-1 and TRBJ2-7; no clear D. V lost 2 bases, J lost 2 bases, and 4 bases lay in between. The CDR3 is 12 amino acids. Germline V gene data show CDR1 as LGHDT and CDR2 as YNNKEL (reference sequence). This chain's CDR3 is CASSQSTYEQYF. CDR3 bases: TGTGCCAGCAGCCAAAGCACCTACGAGCAGTACTTC.

The CDR3 region has the DNA TGTGCCAGCAGCTGGCCGGGACAGAGAAGCACCGGGGAGCTGTTTTTT. It specifies CASSWPGQRSTGELFF. The chain couples TRBV12-3 or TRBV12-4 to TRBJ2-2; 7 bases line up with TRBD1. Losses at the gene ends were 6 bases for V and 4 bases for J; bases not matched to a gene: 11. The CDR3 has 16 residues.

The chain employs TRBV20-1 and TRBJ2-7, with TRBD2 matching 8 bases. V was clipped by 5 bases and J by 5 bases; unmatched bases: 11. Germline V gene lookup returns CDR1 DFQATT and CDR2 SNEGSKA (reference sequence). This CDR3 has 14 residues. CDR3 protein: CSARGGASGHEQYF. The CDR3 DNA sequence: TGCAGTGCTCGAGGGGGAGCTAGCGGGCACGAGCAGTACTTC.

The table lists this clonotype with a few counts. V is TRBV2 and J is TRBJ1-5; D unresolved. The V gene lost 4 bases and the J gene lost 0 bases, with 10 bases spanning the gap. Germline lookup yields CDR1 SNHLY and CDR2 FYNNEI. The CDR3 consists of 15 residues. This CDR3 is CASSAALNSNQPQHF. CDR3 DNA: TGTGCCAGCAGTGCGGCATTAAATAGCAATCAGCCCCAGCATTTT.

This clonotype was recorded a few times. The gene calls are TRBV7-9 and TRBJ1-1; TRBD1 might be the D (6 bases). Germline V gives CDR1 SEHNR, CDR2 FQNEAQ (reference sequence). The CDR3 totals 15 residues. Trimming left V 5 bases short and J 0 bases short, with 13 bases between. The CDR3 DNA follows: TGTGCCAGCAGCCGTACCGACAGGATGAACACTGAAGCTTTCTTT. This encodes CASSRTDRMNTEAFF.

The chain is built from TRBV10-3 and TRBJ1-2; a possible D gene is TRBD1 (6 bases). Deletions cut 6 bases from V and 2 bases from J, with 19 bases between. The CDR3 consists of 16 residues. CDR1 is ENHRY, CDR2 SYGVKD, per germline. In DNA form, the CDR3 reads TGTGCCATCAGGACCCCCGGTGGGGGGGGCAACTATGGCTACACCTTC. This translates into CAIRTPGGGGNYGYTF.

The rearrangement links TRBV4-3 to TRBJ2-7; 11 nucleotides align to TRBD1. Germline V CDR1 and CDR2: LGHNA, YSLEER. This CDR3 is 17 amino acids long. V dropped 1 base and J dropped 3; count of bases not matched to a gene: 8. In DNA, the CDR3 is TGCGCCAGCAGCCAAGGATCCTCCGGGACAGGGGGCTACGAGCAGTACTTC. Its protein product is CASSQGSSGTGGYEQYF.

To note about this clonotype: This may come from a read error, since a much larger clone is one base off. V is TRBV12-3 or TRBV12-4 and J is TRBJ1-1, with a weak D call TRBD1 (5 bases). The CDR3 consists of 13 residues. V was pared by 3 bases and J by 10 bases, with 15 bases between. CDR3 protein: CASSFAVGPRAFF. For the CDR3, the DNA is TGTGCCAGCAGTTTCGCCGTGGGGCCGAGAGCTTTCTTT.

The genes are TRBV15 and TRBJ1-6, with D possibly TRBD1 on 6 matching bases. This CDR3 contains 15 residues. With 3 bases removed from V and 9 bases from J, the gap between germline ends came to 15 bases. Germline assignment: CDR1 LNHNV and CDR2 YYDKDF (reference sequence). CDR3 loop: CATSRGGAVLSPLHF. In DNA form, the CDR3 reads TGTGCCACCAGCAGGGGGGGGGCAGTTCTTTCACCCCTCCACTTT.

The V gene is TRBV6-1, the J gene TRBJ2-7; D possibly uses TRBD1 or TRBD2 (6 bases each). V lost 6 bases and J 4 bases, leaving 13 bases between the germline ends. The CDR3 spans 13 residues. Per the germline V gene, CDR1 is MNHNS and CDR2 is SASEGT. In DNA, the CDR3 is TGTGCCAGCAGCGTCTTAGGGGGGTACGAGCAGTACTTC. Protein: CASSVLGGYEQYF.

A few counts support this clonotype. The chain combines TRBV4-1 with TRBJ2-3; 16 bases agree with TRBD2. The germline V gene has CDR1 MGHRA and CDR2 YSYEKL. The CDR3 length is 17 residues. The J segment lost 5 bases and the V segment lost 3 bases, leaving 5 bases of the junction unmatched. CDR3: CASSHLGLAGGRDTQYF. Written as DNA, the CDR3 is TGCGCCAGCAGCCACCTGGGACTAGCGGGAGGGCGAGATACGCAGTATTTT.

This clonotype was detected ten times or more. J is TRBJ1-2 and V is TRBV30, with D possibly TRBD1 on 6 matching bases. This CDR3 spans 12 amino acids. Germline V gives CDR1 GTSNPN, CDR2 SVGIG (reference sequence). Trimming took 3 bases from V and 4 from J, leaving 9 bases between them. In DNA form, the CDR3 reads TGTGCCTGGAGAGGGGGAGGCTATGGCTACACCTTC. The encoded protein is CAWRGGGYGYTF.

This clonotype appeared once. The chain recombines TRBV5-1 with TRBJ2-7; a weak D match, TRBD1 (6 bases). The CDR3 length is 16 residues. Germline V gene sequence: CDR1 SGHRS, CDR2 YFSETQ. Trimming left V 4 bases short and J 0 bases short, with 17 bases between. CDR3: CASSHPTGTYSYEQYF. The CDR3 DNA is TGCGCCAGCAGCCACCCGACAGGAACTTACTCCTACGAGCAGTACTTC.

This clonotype has a handful of counts. V and J are TRBV6-1 and TRBJ1-3; D is possibly TRBD1 (5 bases). Trimming shortened V by 11 bases and J by 0 bases, and 14 bases separated the two germline ends. Germline V CDR1 and CDR2: MNHNS, SASEGT. The CDR3 has 14 amino acids. The CDR3 loop is CAGDSGPSGNTIYF. CDR3 nucleotides: TGTGCCGGCGATTCGGGGCCCTCTGGAAACACCATATATTTT.

This clonotype has only a few counts. The chain employs TRBV5-5 and TRBJ2-5; D perhaps matches TRBD1 (6 bases). The germline CDR1 and CDR2 sequences are SGHKS and YYEKEE (reference sequence). The V end was cut by 4 bases, the J end by 4 bases, with 17 bases between. There are 15 residues in the CDR3. The CDR3 is CASSVDSHPTETQYF. The CDR3 DNA sequence: TGTGCCAGCAGCGTGGACAGTCACCCCACAGAGACCCAGTACTTC. Supplemented by reference TRBV5-5 and TRBJ2-5, the full variable domain reads DAGVTQSPTHLIKTRGQQVTLRCSPISGHKSVSWYQQVLGQGPQFIFQYYEKEERGRGNFPDRFSARQFPNYSSELNVNALLLGDSALYLCASSVDSHPTETQYFGPGTRLLVL.

The rearrangement links TRBV7-2 to TRBJ1-2, with D possibly TRBD1 on 5 matching bases. The V gene lost 0 bases and the J gene lost 6 bases, with 11 bases spanning the gap. Germline-derived CDR1 and CDR2 are SGHTA and FQGNSA. This CDR3 has 14 amino acids. This CDR3 reads CASSLARGEDGYTF. The CDR3 coding sequence is TGTGCCAGCAGCTTAGCGCGAGGGGAGGATGGCTACACCTTC.

This chain joins TRBV2 and TRBJ2-7, with a possible D match to TRBD2 (5 bases). The CDR3 is made up of 13 amino acids. Germline CDR1 SNHLY, CDR2 FYNNEI. The V end lost 7 bases, the J end lost 6 bases, and 16 bases lay between the germline ends. The CDR3 spells CASKGPGTSEQYF. CDR3 nucleotides: TGTGCCAGCAAAGGTCCGGGAACGTCCGAGCAGTACTTC.

V and J are TRBV5-1 and TRBJ1-2; maybe TRBD1 (5 bases). The V end lost 4 bases, the J end lost 4 bases, and 17 bases lay between the germline ends. Germline V gene lookup returns CDR1 SGHRS and CDR2 YFSETQ. This CDR3 has 15 residues. The chain's CDR3 is CASSLEPGRSYGYTF. DNA for the CDR3: TGCGCCAGCAGCCTAGAACCGGGACGGAGCTATGGCTACACCTTC.

This clonotype was counted only a few times. This chain connects TRBV30 to TRBJ1-2; the D is unclear. This CDR3 has 14 amino acids. The ends were cut back, 2 bases at V and 4 bases at J, with 14 bases in the middle. Germline CDR1 GTSNPN, CDR2 SVGIG (reference sequence). CDR3 DNA: TGTGCCTGGAGTTATGTGGAATTCCTCTATGGCTACACCTTC. It yields the protein CAWSYVEFLYGYTF.

This clonotype appeared a few times. The J gene is TRBJ2-7, the V gene TRBV20-1; D is ambiguous. Trimming took off 6 bases at V and 2 bases at J, with 14 bases between the two ends. Germline CDR1 DFQATT, CDR2 SNEGSKA (reference sequence). The CDR3 extends over 13 amino acids. CDR3 sequence (DNA): TGCAGTGCCGTGGGGTGGAACACCTACGAGCAGTACTTC. Translation gives CSAVGWNTYEQYF.